The entry below gives a single T cell receptor (beta chain) sequence along with its context. This sample is drawn from a study of blood T cell repertoires in COVID-19. Enrollees, about 18 to 90 years old, lived in 24 US areas. All recovered Cohort 3 donors got two negative PCRs, got clearance, or saw symptom resolution. Germline CDR1 and CDR2: MDHEN and SYDVKM. With 8 bases clipped from V and 5 bases from J, the junction kept 15 bases outside the gene matches. The CDR3 contains 16 residues. As processed by the authors: Scientists estimated how many nucleated cells there were by amplifying reference gene primers. Profiling relied on immunoSEQ multiplex PCR, and the TCRdb table lists in-frame clones only, not all of them. V and J calls and clone size come straight from that table; D and trimming were deduced from the DNA. The repertoire has around 250,000 clones, 80% to 90% of them found once; the top ten carry about 1.9%.

Specimen: PBMCs or T cells enriched from blood (not recorded which). The TCR comes from a woman aged 50 to 65 who had recovered from COVID-19. The chain carries TRBV28 and TRBJ2-7; 10 positions match TRBD1. The CDR3 DNA reads TGTGCCAGCCGGGACAGGGGTTTTCGCTACTACGACGAGCAGTACTTC. Translated: CASRDRGFRYYDEQYF.